Below are 13 T cell receptor beta chains sequenced from a single sample in a study of cytomegalovirus exposure and HLA in healthy donors. PCR primers comprised 60 Vbeta and 13 Jbeta primers. Sequenced by immunoSEQ multiplex PCR; TCRdb stores in-frame clones only, minus some. The top ten hold 0.6% to 0.7% of the sample, which has 150,000 to 200,000 clones, 75% to 85% seen once. Sequences were obtained from PBMCs. The source of these receptors is a boy aged 5-17 years in good health and CMV-seronegative.

In the case of this clone: Its ends do not fully match the called genes, so a read error is possible. J is TRBJ1-1 and V is TRBV4-2; 7 bases line up with TRBD1. Germline-derived CDR1 and CDR2 are LGHNA and YNFKEQ. The CDR3 sequence is 16 residues long. CDR3 in DNA: TGTGCCAGCAACCAAGCCCGGGGACAGATGAACACTGAAGCTTTCTTT. Protein product: CASNQARGQMNTEAFF.

The chain combines TRBV30 with TRBJ2-7, with TRBD2 matching over 13 bases. Trimming took 1 base from V and 2 from J; bases not matched to a gene: 2. This CDR3 contains 15 residues. Germline CDR1 reads GTSNPN; CDR2 reads SVGIG (reference sequence). The CDR3 DNA follows: TGTGCCTGGAGTGCGGGGACTAGCGGGGCCTACGAGCAGTACTTC. Residues: CAWSAGTSGAYEQYF.

The CDR3 region is CASSFKGGTEAFF. The DNA of the CDR3 is TGTGCCAGCAGCTTTAAGGGCGGGACTGAAGCTTTCTTT. V usage is TRBV7-2 and J usage is TRBJ1-1; no clear D gene. CDR3 length: 13 residues. CDR1 is SGHTA and CDR2 is FQGNSA in the germline V gene. V was trimmed by 3 bases and J by 5 bases, leaving 10 bases between them.

In DNA, the CDR3 is TGTGCCAGCAGCTGGGGAGGTGGGACTGAAGCTTTCTTT. Translating gives CASSWGGGTEAFF. This rearrangement joins TRBV11-2 to TRBJ1-1; D gene unclear. The germline V gene encodes CDR1 SGHAT and CDR2 FQNNGV. Trimming left V 4 bases short and J 5 bases short, with 11 bases between. This CDR3 has 13 residues. Together with reference TRBV11-2 and TRBJ1-1, the CDR3 gives the full variable domain: EAGVAQSPRYKIIEKRQSVAFWCNPISGHATLYWYQQILGQGPKLLIQFQNNGVVDDSQLPKDRFSAERLKGVDSTLKIQPAKLEDSAVYLCASSWGGGTEAFFGQGTRLTVV.

For the CDR3, the DNA is TGTGCCAGCAGCTTGGACTTACAGGAACCCCAGCATTTT. Residues: CASSLDLQEPQHF. The V gene is TRBV5-8, the J gene TRBJ1-5, with D perhaps matching TRBD1 (5 bases). Looked up from germline, CDR1 is SGHTS and CDR2 is YDEGEE. CDR3 size: 13 residues. Trimming took off 0 bases at V and 10 bases at J, with 11 bases between the two ends.

The chain carries TRBV5-4 and TRBJ1-6, with D perhaps matching TRBD1 (6 bases). Germline V gene lookup returns CDR1 SGHNT and CDR2 YYREEE (reference sequence). V was shortened by 0 bases and J by 1 base, with 8 bases between the two germline ends. The length of the CDR3 is 16 residues. The CDR3 region has the DNA TGTGCCAGCAGCTTGGGCGGACAGTCCTATAATTCACCCCTCCACTTT. Encoded protein: CASSLGGQSYNSPLHF.

This clone was seen only a few times. The chain joins TRBV7-2 to TRBJ2-7, with 11 nucleotides matching TRBD2. This CDR3 contains 18 residues. Germline CDR1 SGHTA, CDR2 FQGNSA. Trimming cost V 1 base and J 0 bases; bases outside gene matches: 8. In DNA form, the CDR3 reads TGTGCCAGCAGCTTAGGTGCTAGCGGGAGGACAAGCTCCTACGAGCAGTACTTC. This encodes CASSLGASGRTSSYEQYF. Together with reference TRBV7-2 and TRBJ2-7, the CDR3 gives the full variable domain: GAGVSQSPSNKVTEKGKDVELRCDPISGHTALYWYRQSLGQGLEFLIYFQGNSAPDKSGLPSDRFSAERTGGSVSTLTIQRTQQEDSAVYLCASSLGASGRTSSYEQYFGPGTRLTVT.

V is TRBV6-6 and J is TRBJ1-2; TRBD1 is a possible D gene (5 bases). The CDR3 runs to 15 residues. The germline gives CDR1 MNHNY, CDR2 SVGAGI (reference sequence). V lost 6 bases to trimming and J lost 2 bases, with 16 bases between them. Here the CDR3 DNA reads TGTGCCAGCAGACTCCTACAGGCGCCAAACTATGGCTACACCTTC. Residues: CASRLLQAPNYGYTF.

This clone occurred a few times. The chain is built from TRBV7-2 and TRBJ1-1; the D gene is possibly TRBD1 (5 bases). Germline V gene lookup returns CDR1 SGHTA and CDR2 FQGNSA. The V end lost 5 bases, the J end lost 3 bases, and 13 bases lay between the germline ends. The CDR3 spans 14 residues. The CDR3 loop is CASSRRDWDTEAFF. In nucleotides, the CDR3 is TGTGCCAGCAGCCGCCGGGACTGGGACACTGAAGCTTTCTTT.

The chain is built from TRBV10-3 and TRBJ2-1; D possibly corresponds to TRBD2 (6 bases). Germline V gene data show CDR1 as ENHRY and CDR2 as SYGVKD. With 0 bases removed from V and 7 bases from J, the gap between germline ends came to 22 bases. The CDR3 extends over 18 amino acids. The CDR3 coding sequence is TGTGCCATCAGTGAGTCCCCAACTTTAGCGGATTACGCTAATGAGCAGTTCTTC. Residues: CAISESPTLADYANEQFF.

This clone showed up just a few times. J is TRBJ2-2 and V is TRBV7-9; D unresolved. Per the germline V gene, CDR1 is SEHNR and CDR2 is FQNEAQ (reference sequence). V was clipped by 0 bases and J by 5 bases, with 7 bases between them. This CDR3 has 14 residues. The CDR3: CASSLAIITGELFF. The CDR3 nucleotides are TGTGCCAGCAGCTTAGCAATTATAACCGGGGAGCTGTTTTTT.

V is TRBV4-1 and J is TRBJ2-5, with TRBD2 matching 8 bases. V shed 4 bases and J 5 bases; nucleotides not matched to a gene: 3. Germline values: CDR1 MGHRA, CDR2 YSYEKL. The CDR3 has 13 amino acids. In DNA form, the CDR3 reads TGCGCCAGCAGCCGGTCGGGAGGGGAGACCCAGTACTTC. As protein: CASSRSGGETQYF.

This rearrangement joins TRBV6-1 to TRBJ2-2, with 7 bases identical to TRBD1. V lost 0 bases, J lost 4 bases, and 5 bases stayed unmatched. CDR1 is MNHNS, CDR2 SASEGT, per germline. CDR3 length equals 16 residues. The chain's CDR3 is CASSEARGRPTGELFF. Here the CDR3 DNA reads TGTGCCAGCAGTGAAGCGAGGGGGCGCCCCACCGGGGAGCTGTTTTTT.